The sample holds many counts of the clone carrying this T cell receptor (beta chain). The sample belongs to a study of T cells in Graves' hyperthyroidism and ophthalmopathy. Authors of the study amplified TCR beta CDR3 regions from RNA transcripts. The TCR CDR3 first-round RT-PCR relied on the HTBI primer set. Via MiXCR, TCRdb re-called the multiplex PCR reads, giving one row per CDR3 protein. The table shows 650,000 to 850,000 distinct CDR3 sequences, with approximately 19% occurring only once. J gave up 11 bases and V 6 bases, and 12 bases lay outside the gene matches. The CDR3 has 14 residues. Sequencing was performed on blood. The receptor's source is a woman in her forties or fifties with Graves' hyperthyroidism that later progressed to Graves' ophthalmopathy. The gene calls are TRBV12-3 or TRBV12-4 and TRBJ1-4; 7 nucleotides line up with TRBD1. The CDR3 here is CASSTGGGVGKLFF. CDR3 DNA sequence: TGTGCCAGCAGCACGGGAGGGGGCGTTGGGAAACTGTTTTTT.